This T cell receptor (beta chain) was found in a study of monozygotic twins with inflammatory bowel disease. TCRdb re-called the 5' RACE reads and shows each CDR3 protein once, DNA omitted. This repertoire comprises hundreds of thousands of distinct CDR3 sequences; its ten largest clones make up 2% to 2.5%. A word on this clonotype: The antigen is unknown.

This CDR3 spans 17 amino acids. CDR1 is MDHEN, CDR2 SYDVKM, per germline. After skipping T cell sorting, the authors isolated total RNA from whole blood. Study-wide points: It was observed that concordant and discordant twins did not differ in repertoire similarity, possibly given limited power. Healthy co-twins showed greater TCRbeta diversity (inverse Simpson) than IBD patients.

This receptor was identified in a human donor with ulcerative colitis or Crohn's disease, or a healthy co-twin of an affected twin (not recorded which). The source material was blood. This rearrangement joins TRBV28 to TRBJ2-6; lacking DNA, the TRBD1 call made by TCRdb goes unchecked. CDR3 in amino acids: CASRNTGSYSGANVLTF.